This TCR beta chain was identified in a study of cytomegalovirus exposure and HLA in healthy donors. Primers: 60 Vbeta forward and 13 Jbeta reverse. This table comes from immunoSEQ multiplex PCR, and its TCRdb copy is limited to in-frame clones, with some not included. The sample consists of roughly 180,000 clones, under 80% of them appearing once. Unrecorded immune exposures were likely, despite nominal health at sampling. The CDR3 has 17 amino acids. V dropped 5 bases and J dropped 0; count of bases not matched to a gene: 6. The germline CDR1 and CDR2 sequences are MDHEN and SYDVKM. This clone was detected once.

Input material: PBMCs. The source of this sequence is a woman under 40 in good health and CMV-seropositive. The V and J genes are TRBV28 and TRBJ1-3, with 11 positions matching TRBD1. The chain's CDR3 is CASSTGQGVYSGNTIYF. Written as DNA, the CDR3 is TGTGCCAGCAGTACGGGACAGGGGGTTTACTCTGGAAACACCATATATTTT.